This T cell receptor (beta chain) is from a study of blood T cells in healthy people across ages. Germline CDR1 MNHEY, CDR2 SVGEGT. The CDR3 has 11 residues. The ends were cut back, 1 base at V and 5 bases at J, with 3 bases in the middle. A J-beta primer mix and a sample-barcoded 5' primer were used in a second PCR of roughly 6 to 12 cycles. TCRdb fed the 5' RACE reads into MiXCR, producing one record per CDR3 protein. The sample records around 2 million distinct CDR3 sequences, approximately 39% being singletons. The sample holds many counts of this clonotype. The J gene is TRBJ2-7, the V gene TRBV6-2 or TRBV6-3, with unresolved D. This receptor was taken from a human donor in good health. Sequenced: blood. The chain's CDR3 is CASSYFHEQYF. The CDR3 DNA follows: TGTGCCAGCAGTTACTTCCACGAGCAGTACTTC.